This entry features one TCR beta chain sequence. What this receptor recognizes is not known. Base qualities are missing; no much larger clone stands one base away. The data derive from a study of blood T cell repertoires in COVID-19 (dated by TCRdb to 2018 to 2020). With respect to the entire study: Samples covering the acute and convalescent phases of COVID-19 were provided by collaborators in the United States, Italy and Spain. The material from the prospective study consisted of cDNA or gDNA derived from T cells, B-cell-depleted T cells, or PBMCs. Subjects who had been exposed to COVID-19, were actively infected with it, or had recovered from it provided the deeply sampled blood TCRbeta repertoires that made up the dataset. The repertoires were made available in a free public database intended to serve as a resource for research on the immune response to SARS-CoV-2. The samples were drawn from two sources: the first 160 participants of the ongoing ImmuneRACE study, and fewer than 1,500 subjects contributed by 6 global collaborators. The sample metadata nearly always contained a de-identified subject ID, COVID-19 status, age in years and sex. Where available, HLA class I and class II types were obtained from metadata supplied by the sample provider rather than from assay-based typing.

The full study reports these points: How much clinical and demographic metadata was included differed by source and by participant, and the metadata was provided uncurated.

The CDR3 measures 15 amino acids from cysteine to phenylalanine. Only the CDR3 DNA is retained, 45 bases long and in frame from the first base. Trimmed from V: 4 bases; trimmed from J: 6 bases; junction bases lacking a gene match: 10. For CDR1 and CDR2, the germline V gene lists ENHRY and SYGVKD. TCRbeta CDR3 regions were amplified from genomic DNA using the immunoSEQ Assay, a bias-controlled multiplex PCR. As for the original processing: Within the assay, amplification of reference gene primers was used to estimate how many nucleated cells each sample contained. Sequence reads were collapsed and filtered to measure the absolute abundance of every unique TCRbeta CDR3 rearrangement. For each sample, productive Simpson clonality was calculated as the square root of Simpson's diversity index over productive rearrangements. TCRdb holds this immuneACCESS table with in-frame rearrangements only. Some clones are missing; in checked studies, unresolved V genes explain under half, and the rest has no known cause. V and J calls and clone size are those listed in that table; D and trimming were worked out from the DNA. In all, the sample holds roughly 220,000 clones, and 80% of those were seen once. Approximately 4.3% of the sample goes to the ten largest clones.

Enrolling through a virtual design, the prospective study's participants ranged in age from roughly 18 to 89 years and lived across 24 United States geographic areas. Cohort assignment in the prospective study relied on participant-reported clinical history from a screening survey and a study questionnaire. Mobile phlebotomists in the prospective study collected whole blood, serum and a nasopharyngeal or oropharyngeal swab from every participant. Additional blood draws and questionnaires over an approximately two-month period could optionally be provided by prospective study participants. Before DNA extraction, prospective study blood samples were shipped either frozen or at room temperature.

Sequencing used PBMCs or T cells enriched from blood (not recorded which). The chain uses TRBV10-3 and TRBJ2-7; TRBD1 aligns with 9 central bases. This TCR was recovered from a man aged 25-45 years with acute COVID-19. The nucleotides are TGTGCCATCAGTGGGTCCGGGACAGGGTCTTCCGAGCAGTACTTC. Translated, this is CAISGSGTGSSEQYF.